This paragraph reports one T cell receptor (beta chain). Its target antigen remains unknown. No much larger clonotype is one base removed from it; base qualities were not supplied. This sample was taken from a study of CD8 T cells in ankylosing spondylitis (dated by TCRdb to 2016 to 2017). Context from the whole study: The study profiled T cell receptor beta repertoires in healthy donors and ankylosing spondylitis patients to find disease-linked TCR variants. Samples of peripheral blood were taken, and for ankylosing spondylitis patients, synovial fluid was collected as well. The whole study cohort included over a hundred healthy donors and under 30 ankylosing spondylitis patients.

From a lookup of the germline V gene, CDR1 and CDR2 are LGHNA and YSLEER. The CDR3 starts with the cysteine, ends with the phenylalanine, and has 17 residues. The sequence is cut down to CDR3 DNA, 51 bases in frame from base 1. Ends trimmed: V by 1 base, J by 3 bases; bases unmatched to a gene: 6. Broad study findings and their caveats: A CD8+ phenotype was shown by the disease-linked clones, which were found at relatively low frequencies in peripheral blood. Blood from ankylosing spondylitis patients appeared to be characterized by a TCR beta motif made up of 8 or 9 highly homologous amino acid variants. The disease-linked clones were reported to be significantly enriched in matched synovial fluid samples from ankylosing spondylitis patients. Some of the motif variants had been reported before in the synovial fluid and blood of reactive arthritis patients, a finding that suggests common disease-initiation mechanisms.

This sample was sequenced with an Illumina HiSeq 2500. TCR beta libraries were prepared by quantitative 5'-RACE with molecular barcodes. Concerning the study's data processing: A new computational method, built on a probabilistic model of VDJ rearrangement, was used to identify disease-linked TCR variants. Using fastp at Q25 and MiXCR, TCRdb reprocessed the public reads and kept productive beta chains. Each record represents a unique CDR3 protein, reported with the most common genes and DNA among its rows. The V and J calls were not made by the authors but by TCRdb's processing. For this sample there are fewer than 550,000 distinct CDR3 sequences; 5.3% appear just once. The top ten constitute 3% to 4.5% of the sample.

In this chain, TRBV4-3 is recombined with TRBJ1-6, with 7 middle bases fitting TRBD1. The specimen was blood, either unsorted or a sorted T cell fraction (not recorded which). The source is a male donor with ankylosing spondylitis. The CDR3 region reads CASSQGTGASYNSPLHF. The DNA sequence is given as TGCGCCAGCAGCCAAGGAACAGGGGCTAGCTATAATTCACCCCTCCACTTT.